This is a list of T cell receptor beta chains from one sample in a study of blood T cell repertoires in COVID-19. Profiling relied on immunoSEQ multiplex PCR, and the TCRdb table lists in-frame clones only, not all of them. Among roughly 500,000 clones listed, approximately 86% were seen once. Specimen: PBMCs or T cells enriched from blood (not recorded which). The receptors originated from a woman aged 55 to 70 who had recovered from COVID-19. CDR3s include the opening cysteine and the closing phenylalanine or tryptophan. D genes are given only for firm matches. Part of the rows lack a size; the others show once, few, many or a class for expanded clones.

clone_size	d_call	j_call	v_call	cdr3_nt	cdr3_aa
-	-	TRBJ1-2	TRBV12-3/TRBV12-4	TGTGCCAGCAGCGCGGGTACTAACTATGGCTACACCTTC	CASSAGTNYGYTF
-	-	TRBJ1-6	TRBV4-1	TGCGCCAGCAGCCAAGATATGTCCCTCCACTTT	CASSQDMSLHF
-	-	TRBJ1-1	TRBV19	TGTGCCAGTAGTATCGCGGGGGAGGTGGTCATGAACACTGAAGCTTTCTTT	CASSIAGEVVMNTEAFF
-	TRBD1	TRBJ1-3	TRBV4-2	TGTGCCAGCAGCCAAGCCGGGACAGGGGTAGGCGCGGGTGGAAACACCATATATTTT	CASSQAGTGVGAGGNTIYF
-	TRBD2	TRBJ2-5	TRBV6-6	TGTGCCAGCAGTTACCTACCGGGACTAGCGGAAGAGACCCAGTACTTC	CASSYLPGLAEETQYF
few	-	TRBJ1-3	TRBV5-8	TGTGCCAGCAGCTCCGGGACAACCGCTTCTGGAAACACCATATATTTT	CASSSGTTASGNTIYF
once	TRBD2	TRBJ2-3	TRBV27	TGTGCCAGCAGTTTCGGGACTAGCAGGGATACGCAGTATTTT	CASSFGTSRDTQYF
-	-	TRBJ2-5	TRBV15	TGTGCCACCAGCAGAGGGGGCGGTCATGAGACCCAGTACTTC	CATSRGGGHETQYF
-	-	TRBJ1-4	TRBV2	TGTGCCAGCAGACAACAGGGTGCAACTAATGAAAAACTGTTTTTT	CASRQQGATNEKLFF
few	-	TRBJ1-1	TRBV2	TGTGCCAGCAGTGCGTCGGGGGACACTGAAGCTTTCTTT	CASSASGDTEAFF
-	TRBD2	TRBJ2-3	TRBV27	TGTGCCAGCAGTTTGGCCTCCGGGGGGACAGATACGCAGTATTTT	CASSLASGGTDTQYF
-	TRBD1	TRBJ1-5	TRBV10-3	TGTGCCATCAGCCCACAGGGGTCCGGTCAGCCCCAGCATTTT	CAISPQGSGQPQHF
-	-	TRBJ2-1	TRBV7-8	TGTGCCAGCAGCCTCAGGCATCAGTCATACAATGAGCAGTTCTTC	CASSLRHQSYNEQFF
-	-	TRBJ2-2	TRBV5-4	TGTGCCAGCAGCTCGACAGCGACCGGGGAGCTGTTTTTT	CASSSTATGELFF
few	-	TRBJ1-1	TRBV5-5	TGTGCCAGCAGCCTCGTCCCGTTTAACACTGAAGCTTTCTTT	CASSLVPFNTEAFF
-	TRBD1	TRBJ1-6	TRBV5-4	TGTGCCAGCAGCCAGGGGGGCCCCTTGAATTCACCCCTCCACTTT	CASSQGGPLNSPLHF
-	TRBD1	TRBJ1-3	TRBV9	TGTGCCAGCAGCGTAGATCCAGGGGGAGAGAACACCATATATTTT	CASSVDPGGENTIYF
-	-	TRBJ2-3	TRBV3-1/TRBV3-2	TGTGCCAGCAGCCGGGACTTCCAGGCGGATACGCAGTATTTT	CASSRDFQADTQYF
-	TRBD2	TRBJ2-1	TRBV7-9	TGTGCCAGCAGCTTAGCCGTGCTAGCGGGGATCAATGAGCAGTTCTTC	CASSLAVLAGINEQFF
-	-	TRBJ1-5	TRBV7-9	TGTGCCAGCAGCCCAGGGACTGGGAATCAGCCCCAGCATTTT	CASSPGTGNQPQHF
-	-	TRBJ1-1	TRBV19	TGTGCCAGTATGAATAGGGGCATCACTGAAGCTTTCTTT	CASMNRGITEAFF
-	-	TRBJ2-5	TRBV5-1	TGCGCCAGCAGCTTGGCCGGGGCGGGGGCCCAAGAGACCCAGTACTTC	CASSLAGAGAQETQYF
-	-	TRBJ2-7	TRBV6-5	TGTGCCAGCAGCCGCGGCCAGGGTTCCTACGAGCAGTACTTC	CASSRGQGSYEQYF
-	TRBD1	TRBJ1-3	TRBV19	TGTGCCAGTAGTATAGATGGGACAGTTGGAAACACCATATATTTT	CASSIDGTVGNTIYF
-	-	TRBJ1-3	TRBV6-5	TGTGCCAGCAGCTCAGGGCCTGGAAACACCATATATTTT	CASSSGPGNTIYF
-	-	TRBJ1-1	TRBV3-1/TRBV3-2	TGTGCCAGCAGCCAGGGGCTGAACACTGAAGCTTTCTTT	CASSQGLNTEAFF
once	-	TRBJ1-1	TRBV5-6	TGTGCCAGCAGCTTGAAGTATCGTTGGGAGGACACTGAAGCTTTCTTT	CASSLKYRWEDTEAFF
-	-	TRBJ1-5	TRBV24-1	TGTGCCACCAGTGATCGCACAAGTTATAGCAATCAGCCCCAGCATTTT	CATSDRTSYSNQPQHF
-	-	TRBJ2-2	TRBV5-5	TGTGCCAGCAGCGGACACGCGAACACCGGGGAGCTGTTTTTT	CASSGHANTGELFF
-	TRBD1	TRBJ1-2	TRBV6-5	TGTGCCAGCAGTTACTGGTCAGGGGGAAACTATGGCTACACCTTC	CASSYWSGGNYGYTF
-	-	TRBJ2-2	TRBV19	TGTGCCAGTAGTATAGCCCAGGGGTTCGGGGAGCTGTTTTTT	CASSIAQGFGELFF
-	-	TRBJ1-1	TRBV11-2	TGTGCCAGCAGCCGCGGGGCGGCCACTGAAGCTTTCTTT	CASSRGAATEAFF
-	TRBD1	TRBJ2-4	TRBV19	TGTGCCAGTAGTATCCTCGGACAGGGGGCTATAGCCAAAAACATTCAGTACTTC	CASSILGQGAIAKNIQYF
-	-	TRBJ1-4	TRBV3-1/TRBV3-2	TGTGCCAGCAGCCCTACAATGGCGGGCGAAAAACTGTTTTTT	CASSPTMAGEKLFF
-	-	TRBJ2-1	TRBV2	TGTGCCAGCACCGCAGGGAGGTGGGACAATGAGCAGTTCTTC	CASTAGRWDNEQFF
few	-	TRBJ2-7	TRBV25-1	TGTGCCAGCAGTGAAAACAGGTTCTCCTACGAGCAGTACTTC	CASSENRFSYEQYF